This T cell receptor (beta chain) was sequenced for a study of STAT5B mutations in CD4+ large granular lymphocyte leukemia. TCRdb's copy holds only in-frame clones and misses some; the assay was immunoSEQ multiplex PCR. Altogether about 33,000 clones are present, roughly 74% being singletons, with the ten largest covering 0.29%. Points on this clone: Its antigen remains unknown.

Overall study findings and caveats: Main leukemic clonotypes were patient-specific, but about 25% appeared at low frequency elsewhere.

Sequencing was performed on CD4+ T cells from blood buffy coats. This TCR derives from a human donor in good health.

CDR3 DNA sequence: TGTGCCAGCAGTGAAACGGCAGTAGAGACTAATGAAAAACTGTTTTTT. It is translated as CASSETAVETNEKLFF. The chain recombines TRBV25-1 with TRBJ1-4; no firm D call. Germline V lookup: CDR1 MGHDK, CDR2 SYGVNS. Trimming took 2 bases from V and 2 from J, leaving 12 bases between them. This CDR3 spans 16 amino acids.